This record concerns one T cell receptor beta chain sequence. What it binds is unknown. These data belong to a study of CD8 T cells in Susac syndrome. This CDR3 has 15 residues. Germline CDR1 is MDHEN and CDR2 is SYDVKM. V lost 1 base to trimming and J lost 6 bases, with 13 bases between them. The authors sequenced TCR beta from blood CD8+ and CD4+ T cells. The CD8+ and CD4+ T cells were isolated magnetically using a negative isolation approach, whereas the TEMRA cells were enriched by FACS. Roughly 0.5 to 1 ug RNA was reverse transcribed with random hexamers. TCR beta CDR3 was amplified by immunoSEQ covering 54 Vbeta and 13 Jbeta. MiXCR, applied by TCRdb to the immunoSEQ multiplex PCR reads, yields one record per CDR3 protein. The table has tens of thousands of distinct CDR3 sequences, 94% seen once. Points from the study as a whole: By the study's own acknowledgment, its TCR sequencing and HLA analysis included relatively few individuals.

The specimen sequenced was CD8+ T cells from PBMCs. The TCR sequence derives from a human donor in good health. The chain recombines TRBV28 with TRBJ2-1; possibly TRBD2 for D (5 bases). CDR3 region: CASSLFGVLANEQFF. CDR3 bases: TGTGCCAGCAGTTTATTCGGGGTCTTGGCCAATGAGCAGTTCTTC.